Shown below are 10 T cell receptor beta chains from a single sample sequenced in a study of blood T cell repertoires in COVID-19. Libraries were prepared by immunoSEQ multiplex PCR; TCRdb keeps only in-frame clonotypes and omits some of them. The data show over 150,000 clones, 94% seen once. The sequencing input was peripheral blood. These receptors were taken from a man aged 30 to 39 with COVID-19, enrolled during active disease.

The chain uses TRBV3-1 (or the pseudogene TRBV3-2) and TRBJ1-2; 9 bases are shared with TRBD1. The germline gives CDR1 LGHDT, CDR2 YNNKEL (reference sequence). Germline trimming cut 5 bases from V and 8 bases from J; bases unmatched to any gene: 12. This CDR3 is built from 15 residues. The chain's CDR3 is CASSRPGGTGSGYTF. In DNA form, the CDR3 reads TGTGCCAGCAGCAGACCCGGTGGGACAGGGTCGGGCTACACCTTC.

As regards this clone: Other DNA sequences in this specimen translate into the identical CDR3. The chain recombines TRBV3-1 (or the pseudogene TRBV3-2) with TRBJ1-5; 8 bases map to TRBD1. V gave up 3 bases and J gave up 5 bases; unmatched junction bases: 0. CDR1 and CDR2 (germline): LGHDT, YNNKEL (reference sequence). This CDR3 has 13 amino acids. The CDR3 nucleotides are TGTGCCAGCAGCCAGGACAGGGATCAGCCCCAGCATTTT. Translated: CASSQDRDQPQHF.

J is TRBJ1-5 and V is TRBV6-5, with TRBD1 identical over 9 bases. Germline V lookup: CDR1 MNHEY, CDR2 SVGAGI. The CDR3 is 15 amino acids. Germline trimming cut 4 bases from V and 4 bases from J; bases unmatched to any gene: 5. The CDR3, as DNA: TGTGCCAGCAGTTCGAAGGGACAGGGTAATCAGCCCCAGCATTTT. Translated: CASSSKGQGNQPQHF.

J is TRBJ2-1 and V is TRBV4-2; D is unclear. CDR1 and CDR2 from the germline V gene are LGHNA and YNFKEQ. This CDR3 contains 12 residues. The germline V and J ends were trimmed by 0 bases and 6 bases, with 3 bases remaining between them. DNA for the CDR3: TGTGCCAGCAGCCAAGATCGCAATGAGCAGTTCTTC. Encoded protein: CASSQDRNEQFF.

This chain uses TRBV10-3 with TRBJ1-5; 7 bases are shared with TRBD1. Per the germline V gene, CDR1 is ENHRY and CDR2 is SYGVKD. CDR3 length: 13 amino acids. Germline trimming cut 6 bases from V and 7 bases from J; bases unmatched to any gene: 6. CDR3 coding DNA: TGTGCCATCAGCGGACAGGAAGACCAGCCCCAGCATTTT. Encoded protein: CAISGQEDQPQHF.

The J gene is TRBJ1-2, the V gene TRBV9, with unresolved D. CDR3 length: 16 residues. Germline V lookup: CDR1 SGDLS, CDR2 YYNGEE. V gave up 3 bases and J gave up 4 bases, with 19 bases separating them. This CDR3 reads CASSAVPGAGIYGYTF. CDR3 DNA sequence: TGTGCCAGCAGCGCGGTTCCGGGAGCGGGTATCTATGGCTACACCTTC.

The V and J genes are TRBV6-5 and TRBJ1-2; D is uncertain. The CDR3 contains 12 residues. V was trimmed by 6 bases and J by 2 bases, leaving 7 bases between them. The germline CDR1 and CDR2 sequences are MNHEY and SVGAGI. The CDR3 sequence: CASRASNYGYTF. The CDR3 DNA follows: TGTGCCAGCAGGGCATCCAACTATGGCTACACCTTC.

This chain uses TRBV15 with TRBJ1-2; TRBD1 matches at 7 bases. The germline gives CDR1 LNHNV, CDR2 YYDKDF (reference sequence). This CDR3 is 15 amino acids long. J lost 2 bases, V lost 0 bases, and 3 bases had no gene match. DNA for the CDR3: TGTGCCACCAGCAGAGAAATACAGGGGAACTATGGCTACACCTTC. Translating it yields CATSREIQGNYGYTF.

The chain carries TRBV13 and TRBJ1-2, with TRBD1 matching 9 bases. The V and J ends lost 5 bases and 4 bases, in that order; junction bases with no gene match: 8. This CDR3 is 15 amino acids long. Germline V gene lookup returns CDR1 PRHDT and CDR2 FYEKMQ (reference sequence). The CDR3 reads CASSEGTGTSYGYTF. CDR3 nucleotide sequence: TGTGCCAGCAGCGAGGGGACAGGGACTAGCTATGGCTACACCTTC.

The V gene is TRBV19, the J gene TRBJ2-1; 9 bases are a match to TRBD2. In germline, CDR1 is LNHDA, CDR2 SQIVND (reference sequence). V shed 6 bases, J shed 0 bases, and the junction held 0 bases outside the gene matches. The CDR3 runs 14 residues. CDR3 protein: CASRTSGSYNEQFF. For the CDR3, the DNA is TGTGCCAGTAGGACTAGCGGCTCCTACAATGAGCAGTTCTTC.